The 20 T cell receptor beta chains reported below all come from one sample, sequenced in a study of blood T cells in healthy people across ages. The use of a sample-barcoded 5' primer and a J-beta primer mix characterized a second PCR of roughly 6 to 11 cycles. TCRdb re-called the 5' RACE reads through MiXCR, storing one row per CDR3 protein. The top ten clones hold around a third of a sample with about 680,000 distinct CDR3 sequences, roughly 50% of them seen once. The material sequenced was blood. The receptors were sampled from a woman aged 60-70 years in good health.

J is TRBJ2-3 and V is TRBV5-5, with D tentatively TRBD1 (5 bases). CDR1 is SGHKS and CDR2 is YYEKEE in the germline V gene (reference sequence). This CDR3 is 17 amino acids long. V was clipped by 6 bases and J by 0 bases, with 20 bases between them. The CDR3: CASNNRQGFTSTDTQYF. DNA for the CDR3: TGTGCCAGCAACAACCGGCAGGGATTTACTAGCACAGATACGCAGTATTTT.

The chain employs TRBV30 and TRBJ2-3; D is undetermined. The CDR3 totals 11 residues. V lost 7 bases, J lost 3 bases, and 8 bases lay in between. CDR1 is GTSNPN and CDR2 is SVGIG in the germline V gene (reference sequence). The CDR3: CASKYTDTQYF. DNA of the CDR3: TGTGCCTCTAAATATACAGATACGCAGTATTTT.

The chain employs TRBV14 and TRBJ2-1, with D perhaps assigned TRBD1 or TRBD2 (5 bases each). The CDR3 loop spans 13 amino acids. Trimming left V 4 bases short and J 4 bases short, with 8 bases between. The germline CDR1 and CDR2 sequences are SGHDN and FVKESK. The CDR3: CASSPGRYNEQFF. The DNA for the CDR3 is TGTGCCAGCAGCCCGGGACGGTACAATGAGCAGTTCTTC.

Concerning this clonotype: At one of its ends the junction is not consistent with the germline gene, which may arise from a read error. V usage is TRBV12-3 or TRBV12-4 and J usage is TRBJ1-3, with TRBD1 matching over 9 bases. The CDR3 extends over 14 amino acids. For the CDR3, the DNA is TGTGCCAGCAGTCCACAGGGGGCCGGAAACACCATATACTTT. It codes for CASSPQGAGNTIYF.

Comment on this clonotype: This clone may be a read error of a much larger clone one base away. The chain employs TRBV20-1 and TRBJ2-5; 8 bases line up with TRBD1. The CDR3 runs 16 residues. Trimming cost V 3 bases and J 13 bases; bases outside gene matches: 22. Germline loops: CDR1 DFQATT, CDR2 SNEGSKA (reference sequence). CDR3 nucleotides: TGCAGTGCTAGTGGGTCAGCCGGACAGGGTATTCACGAGCGGTACTTC. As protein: CSASGSAGQGIHERYF.

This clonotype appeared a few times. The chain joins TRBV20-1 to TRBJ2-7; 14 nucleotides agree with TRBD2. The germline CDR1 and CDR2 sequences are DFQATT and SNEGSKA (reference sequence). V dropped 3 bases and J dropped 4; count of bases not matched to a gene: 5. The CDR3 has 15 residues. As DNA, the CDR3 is TGCAGTGCTAGGGAGGGGACTAGCGGGAGATACGAGCAGTACTTC. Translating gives CSAREGTSGRYEQYF.

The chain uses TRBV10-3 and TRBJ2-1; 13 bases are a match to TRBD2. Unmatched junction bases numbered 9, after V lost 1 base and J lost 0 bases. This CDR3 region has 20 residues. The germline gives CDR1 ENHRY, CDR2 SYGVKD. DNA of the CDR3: TGTGCCATCAGTGAGTATCCGGGACTAGCGGGATCAAGCTCCTACAATGAGCAGTTCTTC. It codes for CAISEYPGLAGSSSYNEQFF.

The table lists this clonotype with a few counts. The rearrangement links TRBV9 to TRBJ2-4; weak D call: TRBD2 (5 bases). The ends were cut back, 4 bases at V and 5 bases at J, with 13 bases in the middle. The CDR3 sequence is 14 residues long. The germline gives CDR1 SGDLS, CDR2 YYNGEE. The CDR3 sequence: CASSPRAGENIQYF. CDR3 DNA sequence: TGTGCCAGCAGCCCCCGGGCCGGGGAAAACATTCAGTACTTC.

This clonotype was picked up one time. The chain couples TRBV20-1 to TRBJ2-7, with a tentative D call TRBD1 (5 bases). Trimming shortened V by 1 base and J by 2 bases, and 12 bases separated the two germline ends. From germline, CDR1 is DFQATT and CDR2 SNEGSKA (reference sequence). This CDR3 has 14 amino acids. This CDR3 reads CSARGGSLPYEQYF. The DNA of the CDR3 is TGCAGTGCTAGAGGGGGCAGCCTACCCTACGAGCAGTACTTC.

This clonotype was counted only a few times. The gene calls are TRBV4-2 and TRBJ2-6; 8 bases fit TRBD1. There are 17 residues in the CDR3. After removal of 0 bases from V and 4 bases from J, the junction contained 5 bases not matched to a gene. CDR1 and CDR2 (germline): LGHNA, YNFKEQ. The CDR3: CASSQEGQGYGANVLTF. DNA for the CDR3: TGTGCCAGCAGCCAAGAAGGACAGGGTTACGGGGCCAACGTCCTGACTTTC.

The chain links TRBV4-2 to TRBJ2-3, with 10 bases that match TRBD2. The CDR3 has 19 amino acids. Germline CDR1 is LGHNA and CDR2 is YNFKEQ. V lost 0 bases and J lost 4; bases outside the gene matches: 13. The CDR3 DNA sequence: TGTGCCAGCAGCCAAGATTACTCTAGCGGGAGTGGGAGCGCAGATACGCAGTATTTT. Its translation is CASSQDYSSGSGSADTQYF.

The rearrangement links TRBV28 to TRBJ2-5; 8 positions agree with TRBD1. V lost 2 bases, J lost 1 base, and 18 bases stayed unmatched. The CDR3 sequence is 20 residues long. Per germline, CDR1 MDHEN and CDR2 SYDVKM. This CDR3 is CASSLIRFLTWGQVQETQYF. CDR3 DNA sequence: TGTGCCAGCAGTTTAATTCGGTTCCTGACCTGGGGACAGGTCCAAGAGACCCAGTACTTC.

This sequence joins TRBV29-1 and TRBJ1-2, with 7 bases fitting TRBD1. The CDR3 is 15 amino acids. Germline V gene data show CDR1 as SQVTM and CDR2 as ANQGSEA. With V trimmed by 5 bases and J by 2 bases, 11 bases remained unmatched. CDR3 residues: CSVRQGGSGNYGYTF. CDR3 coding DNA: TGCAGCGTTAGGCAGGGGGGAAGTGGGAACTATGGCTACACCTTC.

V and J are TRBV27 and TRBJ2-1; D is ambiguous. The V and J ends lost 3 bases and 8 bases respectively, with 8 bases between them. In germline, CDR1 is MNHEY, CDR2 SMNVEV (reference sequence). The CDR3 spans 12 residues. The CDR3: CASSFSVHEQFF. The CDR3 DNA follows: TGTGCCAGCAGTTTTTCGGTCCATGAGCAGTTCTTC.

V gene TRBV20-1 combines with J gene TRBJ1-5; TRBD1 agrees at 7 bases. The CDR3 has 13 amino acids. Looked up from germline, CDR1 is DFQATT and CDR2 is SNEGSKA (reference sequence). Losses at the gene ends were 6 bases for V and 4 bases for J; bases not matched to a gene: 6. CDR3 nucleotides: TGCAGTGCAACCAGGGGGGGGAATCAGCCCCAGCATTTT. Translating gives CSATRGGNQPQHF.

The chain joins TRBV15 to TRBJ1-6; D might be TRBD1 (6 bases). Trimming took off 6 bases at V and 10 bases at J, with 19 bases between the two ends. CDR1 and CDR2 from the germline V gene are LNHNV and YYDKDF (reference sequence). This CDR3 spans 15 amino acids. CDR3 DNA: TGTGCCACCAGGGATGAGGCTAGGGGGACGTCACCCCTCCACTTT. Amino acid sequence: CATRDEARGTSPLHF.

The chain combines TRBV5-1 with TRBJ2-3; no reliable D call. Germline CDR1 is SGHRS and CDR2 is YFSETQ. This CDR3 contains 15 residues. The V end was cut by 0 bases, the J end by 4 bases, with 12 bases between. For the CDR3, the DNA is TGCGCCAGCAGCTTGGAGTTGGAGCGCCCAGATACGCAGTATTTT. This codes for CASSLELERPDTQYF. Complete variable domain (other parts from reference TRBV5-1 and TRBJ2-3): KAGVTQTPRYLIKTRGQQVTLSCSPISGHRSVSWYQQTPGQGLQFLFEYFSETQRNKGNFPGRFSGRQFSNSRSEMNVSTLELGDSALYLCASSLELERPDTQYFGPGTRLTVL.

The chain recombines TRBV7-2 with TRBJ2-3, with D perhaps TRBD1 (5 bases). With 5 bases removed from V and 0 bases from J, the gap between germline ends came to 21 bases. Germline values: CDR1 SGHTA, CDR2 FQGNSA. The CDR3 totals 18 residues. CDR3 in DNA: TGTGCCAGCAGCCTCGTGAGACAGTATTTTTCTAGCACAGATACGCAGTATTTT. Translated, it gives CASSLVRQYFSSTDTQYF. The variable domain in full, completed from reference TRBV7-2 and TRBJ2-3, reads GAGVSQSPSNKVTEKGKDVELRCDPISGHTALYWYRQSLGQGLEFLIYFQGNSAPDKSGLPSDRFSAERTGGSVSTLTIQRTQQEDSAVYLCASSLVRQYFSSTDTQYFGPGTRLTVL.

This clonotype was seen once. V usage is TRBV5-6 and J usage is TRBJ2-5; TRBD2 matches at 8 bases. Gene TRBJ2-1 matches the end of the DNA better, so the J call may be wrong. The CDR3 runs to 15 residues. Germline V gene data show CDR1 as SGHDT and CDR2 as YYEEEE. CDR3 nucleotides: TGTGCCAGCAGCTTGGGACGGGGGGGGCAAGAGACCCAGTTCTTC. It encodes CASSLGRGGQETQFF.

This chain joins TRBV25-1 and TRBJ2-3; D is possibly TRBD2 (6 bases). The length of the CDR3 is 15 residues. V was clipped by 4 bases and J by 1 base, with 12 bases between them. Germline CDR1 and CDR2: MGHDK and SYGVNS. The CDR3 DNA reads TGTGCCAGCAGTGGGCCTGGCGGGGGCACAGATACGCAGTATTTT. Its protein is CASSGPGGGTDTQYF.